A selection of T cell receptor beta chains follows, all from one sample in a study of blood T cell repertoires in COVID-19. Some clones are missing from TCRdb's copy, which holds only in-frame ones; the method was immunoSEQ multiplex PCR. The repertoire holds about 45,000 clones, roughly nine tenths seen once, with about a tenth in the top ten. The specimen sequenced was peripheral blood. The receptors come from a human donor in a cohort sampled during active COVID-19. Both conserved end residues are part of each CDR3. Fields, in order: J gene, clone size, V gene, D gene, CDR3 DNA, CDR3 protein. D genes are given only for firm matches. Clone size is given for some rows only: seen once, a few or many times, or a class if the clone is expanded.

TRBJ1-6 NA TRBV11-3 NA TGTGCCAGCGGGTGGCAGGGTAAGATTTCACCCCTCCACTTT CASGWQGKISPLHF
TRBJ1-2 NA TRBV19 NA TGTGCCAGTAGTCCAGGCAGGGACACCTATGGCTACACCTTC CASSPGRDTYGYTF
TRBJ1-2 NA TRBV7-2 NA TGTGCCAGCAGCATCACAGCCTCGGATGGCTACACCTTC CASSITASDGYTF
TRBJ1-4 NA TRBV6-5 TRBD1 TGTGCCAGCAGTTACACTGACAGGGGTAAACTGTTTTTT CASSYTDRGKLFF
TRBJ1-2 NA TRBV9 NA TGTGCCAGCAGGAAAGACTCTGGTCCCTATGGCTACACCTTC CASRKDSGPYGYTF
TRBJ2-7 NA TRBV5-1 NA TGCGCCAGCAGGGTTCGGGGAATACCCTACGAGCAGTACTTC CASRVRGIPYEQYF
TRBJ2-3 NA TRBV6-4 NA TGTGCCAGCAGTGGAGGGGGGGCCACAGATACGCAGTATTTT CASSGGGATDTQYF
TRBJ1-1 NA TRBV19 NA TGTGCCAGTAGTATTGGTAAGAGGAACACTGAAGCTTTCTTT CASSIGKRNTEAFF
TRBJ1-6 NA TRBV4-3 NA TGCGCCAGCAGCCAAGATCGGGGTTCACCCCTCCACTTT CASSQDRGSPLHF
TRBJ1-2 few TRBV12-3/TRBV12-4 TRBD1 TGTGCCAGCAGCTCAGGGGGTTATGGCTACACCTTC CASSSGGYGYTF
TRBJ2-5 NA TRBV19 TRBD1 TGTGCCAGACAGTCGCCCGGGACAGGGGGCATAGAGACCCAGTACTTC CARQSPGTGGIETQYF
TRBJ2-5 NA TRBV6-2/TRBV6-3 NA TGTGCCAGCAGTTACTCATCCCGGGAGACCCAGTACTTC CASSYSSRETQYF
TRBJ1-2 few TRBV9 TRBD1 TGTGCCAGCAGCGACGGACAGGGGGAGGACTATGGCTACACCTTC CASSDGQGEDYGYTF
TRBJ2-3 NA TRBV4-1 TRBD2 TGCGCCAGCAGCCAAGATAGAGGAGCGGGGGGCCCAGATACGCAGTATTTT CASSQDRGAGGPDTQYF
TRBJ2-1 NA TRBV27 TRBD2 TGTGCCAGCAGTCCAGGACTAGCGGGGGGCCCCTCGACGAACAATGAGCAGTTCTTC CASSPGLAGGPSTNNEQFF
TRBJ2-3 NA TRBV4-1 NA TGCGCCAGCAGCCAAGGCCGATGGGAGAGAACAGATACGCAGTATTTT CASSQGRWERTDTQYF
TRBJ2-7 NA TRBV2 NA TGTGCCAGCAGCCGCTCCTACGAGCAGTACTTC CASSRSYEQYF
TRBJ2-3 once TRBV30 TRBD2 TGTGCCTTGACTAGCGGGGGAGGAGATACGCAGTATTTT CALTSGGGDTQYF
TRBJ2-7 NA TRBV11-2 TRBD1 TGTGCCAGCAGCTGGGACAGGTTCTCCTACGAGCAGTACTTC CASSWDRFSYEQYF
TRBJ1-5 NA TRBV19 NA TGTGCCAGTAGTATAGATCTCCGGGGGGGTGGGCGCAATCAGCCCCAGCATTTT CASSIDLRGGGRNQPQHF
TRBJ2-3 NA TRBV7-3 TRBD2 TGTGCCAGCAGCTTGGGCGGGGGGAGCCTTAACACAGATACGCAGTATTTT CASSLGGGSLNTDTQYF
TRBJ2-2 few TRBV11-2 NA TGTGCCAGCAGATCAGTCCGGGGGAACACCGGGGAGCTGTTTTTT CASRSVRGNTGELFF
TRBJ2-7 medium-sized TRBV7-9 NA TGTGCCAGCAGCTTAGGGACAGACCAGCAGTACTTC CASSLGTDQQYF
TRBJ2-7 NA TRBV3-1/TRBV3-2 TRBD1 TGTGCCAGCAGCCAAGATTGGACAGGGAGTTACGAGCAGTACTTC CASSQDWTGSYEQYF
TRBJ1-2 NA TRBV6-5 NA TGTGCCAGCAGCCAACTACGCCTCGTCGGTGGCTACACCTTC CASSQLRLVGGYTF
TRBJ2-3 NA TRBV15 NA TGTGCCACCAGCAGGACAGGAACTAGCACAGATACGCAGTATTTT CATSRTGTSTDTQYF
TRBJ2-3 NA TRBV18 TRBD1 TGTAAGTCGTCCAAGTCCCCTCCCCCAAATCCGGGACAGGGTATACCAGATACGCAGTATTTT CKSSKSPPPNPGQGIPDTQYF
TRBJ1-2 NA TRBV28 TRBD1 TGTGCCAGCAGTTTGGGACAGCACTATGGCTACACCTTC CASSLGQHYGYTF
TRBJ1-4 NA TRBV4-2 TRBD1 TGTGCCAGCAGCCAAGTTCCAACAGGGGGCAACTCTAGAAAACTGTTTTTT CASSQVPTGGNSRKLFF
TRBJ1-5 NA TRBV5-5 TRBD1 TGTGCCAGCAGCCTCAGGGGGCCGAATCAGCCCCAGCATTTT CASSLRGPNQPQHF
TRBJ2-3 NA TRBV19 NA TGTGCCAGTAGTCCCAGGAGCAGGGGTATCACAGATACGCAGTATTTT CASSPRSRGITDTQYF
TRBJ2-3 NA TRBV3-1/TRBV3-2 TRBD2 TGTGCCAGCAGCCAAGGGACTAGCGGGGGAGCTAGCACAGATACGCAGTATTTT CASSQGTSGGASTDTQYF
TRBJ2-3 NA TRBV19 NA TGTGCCAGTAGTATCCCGGGAGTGGCTACGCAGTATTTT CASSIPGVATQYF
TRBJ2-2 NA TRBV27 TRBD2 TGTGCCAGCAGTTTAGGGACTAGCGGGGGAGCGAACACCGGGGAGCTGTTTTTT CASSLGTSGGANTGELFF
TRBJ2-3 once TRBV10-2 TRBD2 TGCGCCAGCAGTGAAAGCGGGGGTTTGGTAGATACGCAGTATTTT CASSESGGLVDTQYF
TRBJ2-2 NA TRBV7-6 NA TGTGCCAGCAGCTCGGGGAACACCGGGGAGCTGTTTTTT CASSSGNTGELFF
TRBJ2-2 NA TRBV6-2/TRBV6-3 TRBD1 TGTGCCAGCAGTGATCGGACAGGGAGGAAGGTCGACACCGGGGAGCTGTTTTTT CASSDRTGRKVDTGELFF
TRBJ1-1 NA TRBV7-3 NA TGTGCCAGCAGCTTAAACCCCAGGGGAAGGGTGGACACTGAAGCTTTCTTT CASSLNPRGRVDTEAFF
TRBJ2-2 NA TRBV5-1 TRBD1 TGCGCCAGCTCTCGACAGGGGGCGCCTGCCGGGGAGCTGTTTTTT CASSRQGAPAGELFF
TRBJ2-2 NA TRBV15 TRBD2 TGTGCCACCAGCAGTCCCACGGGCGGGGGGGCCATCGGGGAGCTGTTTTTT CATSSPTGGGAIGELFF
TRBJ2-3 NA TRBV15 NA TGTGCCACCAGCAGAGATGAGGGGGGGCCCGTACATACGCAGTATTTT CATSRDEGGPVHTQYF
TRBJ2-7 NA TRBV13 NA TGTGCCAGCAGCCAATACGACAGGACAAAGACCTACGAGCAGTACTTC CASSQYDRTKTYEQYF
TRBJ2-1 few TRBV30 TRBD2 TGTGCCTGGAATATAGGACTAGACAATGAGCAGTTCTTC CAWNIGLDNEQFF
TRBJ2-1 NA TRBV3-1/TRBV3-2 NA TGTGCCAGCAGCCAAGCGTCAGGGCCCAAGCAGTTCTTC CASSQASGPKQFF
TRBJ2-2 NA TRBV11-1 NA TGTGCCAGCAGCTCAGTGGGTACTACCAACACCGGGGAGCTGTTTTTT CASSSVGTTNTGELFF
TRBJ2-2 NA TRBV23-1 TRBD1 TGCGCCAGCAGTACAGGGGCTAACACCGGGGAGCTGTTTTTT CASSTGANTGELFF
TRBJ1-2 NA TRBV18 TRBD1 TGTGCCAGCTCAAACCGGGACAGGGGGCTTGGCTACACCTTC CASSNRDRGLGYTF
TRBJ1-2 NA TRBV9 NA TGTGCCAGCAGCGTAGGGGACACTAACTATGGCTACACCTTC CASSVGDTNYGYTF